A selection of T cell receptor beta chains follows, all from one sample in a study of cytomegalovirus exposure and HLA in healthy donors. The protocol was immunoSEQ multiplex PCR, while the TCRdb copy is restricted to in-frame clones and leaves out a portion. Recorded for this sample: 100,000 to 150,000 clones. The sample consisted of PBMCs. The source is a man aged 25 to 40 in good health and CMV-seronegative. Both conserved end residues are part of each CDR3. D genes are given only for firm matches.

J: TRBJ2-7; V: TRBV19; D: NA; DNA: TGTGCCAGTAGTATCCAGTTCTCCTACGAGCAGTACTTC; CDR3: CASSIQFSYEQYF
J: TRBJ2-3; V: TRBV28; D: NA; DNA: TGTGCCAGCAGTCCTCCCCTCGCGAGGACGCAGTATTTT; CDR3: CASSPPLARTQYF
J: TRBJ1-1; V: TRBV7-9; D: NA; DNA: TGTGCCAGCAGTCTCCGTGGGGGGGAGGGGCACACTGAAGCTTTCTTT; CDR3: CASSLRGGEGHTEAFF
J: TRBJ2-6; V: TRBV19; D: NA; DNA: TGTGCCAGTTCAAGGAGCTCTGGGGCCAACGTCCTGACTTTC; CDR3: CASSRSSGANVLTF
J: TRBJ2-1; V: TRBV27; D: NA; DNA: TGTGCCAGCAAGAGGGCAGGGGTCTATGAGCAGTTCTTC; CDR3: CASKRAGVYEQFF
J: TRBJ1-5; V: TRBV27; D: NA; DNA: TGTGCCAGCAGTTTAGCGGGGTATCAGCCCCAGCATTTT; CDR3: CASSLAGYQPQHF
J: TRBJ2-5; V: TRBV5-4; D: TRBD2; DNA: TGTGCCAGCAGCTTTTCTAGCGGGCGCCAAGAGACCCAGTACTTC; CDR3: CASSFSSGRQETQYF
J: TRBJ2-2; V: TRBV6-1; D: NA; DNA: TGTGCCAGCACGCGAATGGCCGGGGAGCTGTTTTTT; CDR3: CASTRMAGELFF
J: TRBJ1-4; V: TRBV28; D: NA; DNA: TGTGCCAGCAGTCTTATTGGGACAACTGATCGGCTGAATGAAAAACTGTTTTTT; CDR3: CASSLIGTTDRLNEKLFF
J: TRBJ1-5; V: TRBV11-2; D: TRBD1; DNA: TGTGCCAGCAGCTACGGGACAGGTAGCAATCAGCCCCAGCATTTT; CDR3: CASSYGTGSNQPQHF
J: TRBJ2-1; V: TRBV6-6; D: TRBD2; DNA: TGTGCCAGCGCGACTAGCGGATACAATGAGCAGTTCTTC; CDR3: CASATSGYNEQFF
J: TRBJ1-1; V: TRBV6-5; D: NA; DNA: TGTGCCAGCAGTTACTCGAGTTTGCGGGAAGCTTTCTTT; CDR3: CASSYSSLREAFF
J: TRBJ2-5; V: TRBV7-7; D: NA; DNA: TGTGCCAGCAGCTCCCGGGGGACCCAGTACTTC; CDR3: CASSSRGTQYF
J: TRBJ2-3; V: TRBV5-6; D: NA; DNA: TGTGCCAGCAGCCCTGGCGGCAGCCCTTTGGATACGCAGTATTTT; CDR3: CASSPGGSPLDTQYF
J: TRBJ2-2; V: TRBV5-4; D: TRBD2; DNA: TGTGCCAGCAGCTTCGGGACTAGCGGCACCGGGGAGCTGTTTTTT; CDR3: CASSFGTSGTGELFF
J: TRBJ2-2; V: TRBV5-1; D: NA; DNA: TGCGCCAGCAGCTGGCCCGCCAGCGGTACGACCGGGGAGCTGTTTTTT; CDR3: CASSWPASGTTGELFF
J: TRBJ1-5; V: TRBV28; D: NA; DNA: TGTGCCAGCAGTTTGTTTTATGGAGGCAATCAGCCCCAGCATTTT; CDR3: CASSLFYGGNQPQHF
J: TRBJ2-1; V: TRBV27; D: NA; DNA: TGTGCCAGCAGTCTAAACAGTGAGCAGTTCTTC; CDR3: CASSLNSEQFF
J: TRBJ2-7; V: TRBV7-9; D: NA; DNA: TGTGCCAGCAGCTTAGTCCCCGTTCACGAGCAGTACTTC; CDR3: CASSLVPVHEQYF
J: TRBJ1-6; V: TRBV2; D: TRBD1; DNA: TGTGCCAGCAGGAGGCTCGCAGGGGGGAATTCACCCCTCCACTTT; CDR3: CASRRLAGGNSPLHF
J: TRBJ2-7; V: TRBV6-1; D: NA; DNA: TGTGCCAGCAGTTCCCTTTGGGGCACCTACGAGCAGTACTTC; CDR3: CASSSLWGTYEQYF
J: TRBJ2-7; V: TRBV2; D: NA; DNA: TGTGCCAGCAGTGGGAGGACAGTCTACGAGCAGTACTTC; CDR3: CASSGRTVYEQYF
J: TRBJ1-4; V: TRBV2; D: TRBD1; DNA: TGTGCCAGCAGTCCCGGGACAGGGATTGAAAAACTGTTTTTT; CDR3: CASSPGTGIEKLFF
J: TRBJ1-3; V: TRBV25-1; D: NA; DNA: TGTGCCAGCAGTGAGTTCGGGGGGGGATCTGGAAACACCATATATTTT; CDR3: CASSEFGGGSGNTIYF
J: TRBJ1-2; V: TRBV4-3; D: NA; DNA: TGCGCCAGCAGCCAAGCTTTTCGCTCGGGAAGGGATGGCTACACCTTC; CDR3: CASSQAFRSGRDGYTF
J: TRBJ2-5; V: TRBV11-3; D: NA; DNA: TGTGCCAGCAGCCAGGGGATGCTAGCGGAGGGTCAAGAGACCCAGTACTTC; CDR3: CASSQGMLAEGQETQYF
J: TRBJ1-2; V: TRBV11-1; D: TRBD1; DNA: TGTGCCAGCAGCCTAACAGGGGGCGATGGCTACACCTTC; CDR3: CASSLTGGDGYTF
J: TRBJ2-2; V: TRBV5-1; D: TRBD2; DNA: TGCGCCAGCAGGGGGACTAGCGGACCGAGGAATCCCGGGGAGCTGTTTTTT; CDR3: CASRGTSGPRNPGELFF
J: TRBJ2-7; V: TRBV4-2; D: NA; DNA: TGTGCCAGCAGCCAAGATACGGGGTCCGGCTACGAGCAGTACTTC; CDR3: CASSQDTGSGYEQYF
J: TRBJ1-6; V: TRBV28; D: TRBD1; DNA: TGTGCCACCTCCGGGACAGAGCTGAGCTCCTATAATTCACCCCTCCACTTT; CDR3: CATSGTELSSYNSPLHF
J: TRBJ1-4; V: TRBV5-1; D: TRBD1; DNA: TGCGCCAGCAGCTCGGGACAGGGAGGTGAAAAACTGTTTTTT; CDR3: CASSSGQGGEKLFF
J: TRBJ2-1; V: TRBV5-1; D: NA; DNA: TGCGCCAGCAGCTTCCCTAGGGGGGACAGAGAGCAGTTCTTC; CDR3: CASSFPRGDREQFF
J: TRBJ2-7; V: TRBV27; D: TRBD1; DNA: TGTGCCAGCAGTTTAAGGACAGGTTCCCGAGAGCAGTACTTC; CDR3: CASSLRTGSREQYF
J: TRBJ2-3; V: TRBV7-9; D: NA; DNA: TGTGCCAGCAGCTTAGCGATCCCGGTAGCAGATACGCAGTATTTT; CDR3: CASSLAIPVADTQYF
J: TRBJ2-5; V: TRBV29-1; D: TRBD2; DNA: TGCAGCGTTGAAGGCCTAGCGGAGCAAGAGACCCAGTACTTC; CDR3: CSVEGLAEQETQYF
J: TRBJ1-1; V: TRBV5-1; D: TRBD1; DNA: TGCGCCAGCAGCTTGGGGACAGGGGTGCGCACTGAAGCTTTCTTT; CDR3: CASSLGTGVRTEAFF
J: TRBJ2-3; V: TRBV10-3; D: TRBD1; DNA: TGTGCCATCACCGGGACAGGGTCAGATACGCAGTATTTT; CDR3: CAITGTGSDTQYF
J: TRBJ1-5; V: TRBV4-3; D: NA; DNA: TGCGCCAGCAGCCAAGTGAAAGGGGTTGGTCAGCCCCAGCATTTT; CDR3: CASSQVKGVGQPQHF
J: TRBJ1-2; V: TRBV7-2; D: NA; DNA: TGTGCCAGCAGCTTAAATGTTGGCCAGGGAGGGCGTGGCTACACCTTC; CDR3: CASSLNVGQGGRGYTF